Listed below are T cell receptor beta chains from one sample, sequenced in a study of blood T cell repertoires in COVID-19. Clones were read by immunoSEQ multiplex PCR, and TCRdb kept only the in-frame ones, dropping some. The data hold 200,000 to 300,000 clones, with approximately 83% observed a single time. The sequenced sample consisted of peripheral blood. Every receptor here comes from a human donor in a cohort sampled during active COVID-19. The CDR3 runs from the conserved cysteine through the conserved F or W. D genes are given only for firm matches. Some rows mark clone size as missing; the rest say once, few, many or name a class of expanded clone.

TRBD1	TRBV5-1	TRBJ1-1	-	TGCGCCAGCAGCCTACTCGACAGGGCGAACACTGAAGCTTTCTTT	CASSLLDRANTEAFF
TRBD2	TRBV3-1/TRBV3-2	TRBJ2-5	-	TGTGCCAGCAGCCAAGATGCTAGCGGGGGATCAGAGACCCAGTACTTC	CASSQDASGGSETQYF
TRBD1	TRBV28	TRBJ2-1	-	TGTGCCAGCAGCCGGGCTACAGGGGGACCCACTACCTATGAGCAGTTCTTC	CASSRATGGPTTYEQFF
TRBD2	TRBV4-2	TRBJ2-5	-	TGTGCCAGCAGCCAATCCGGGGGGGCTGTCCGAGAGACCCAGTACTTC	CASSQSGGAVRETQYF
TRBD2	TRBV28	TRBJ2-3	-	TGTGCCAGCAGTTTACTAGGGACTAGCGGGACTATGTGGGGGAGCGATACGCAGTATTTT	CASSLLGTSGTMWGSDTQYF
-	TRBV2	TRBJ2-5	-	TGTGCCAGCATTGGAACGGGGACCCAGTACTTC	CASIGTGTQYF
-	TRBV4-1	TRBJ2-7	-	TGCGCCAGCAGCCAAGGACAGGCCTACGAGCAGTACTTC	CASSQGQAYEQYF
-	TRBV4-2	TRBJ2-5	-	TGTGCCAGCAGCCATGCCTTGGGGGGCCAAGAGACCCAGTACTTC	CASSHALGGQETQYF
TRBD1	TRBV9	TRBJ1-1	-	TGTGCCAGCAGCAGGGGGCGCGAGAACACTGAAGCTTTCTTT	CASSRGRENTEAFF
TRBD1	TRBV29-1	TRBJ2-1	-	TGCAGCATCCGCGGGACAGGGACCTACAATGAGCAGTTCTTC	CSIRGTGTYNEQFF
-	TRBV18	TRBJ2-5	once	TGTGCCAGCTCACCAGGCCCCGACATAGGGACCCAGTACTTC	CASSPGPDIGTQYF
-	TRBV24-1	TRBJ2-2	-	TGTGCCACCAGTGATCCGGGATCGGGGACCGGGGAGCTGTTTTTT	CATSDPGSGTGELFF
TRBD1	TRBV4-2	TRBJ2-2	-	TGTGCCAGCAGCCCTAGACAGGGGGAGACCGGGGAGCTGTTTTTT	CASSPRQGETGELFF
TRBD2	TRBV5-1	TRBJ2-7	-	TGCGCCAGCAGCGGGGGGACTAGCCGTAGCTCCTACGAGCAGTACTTC	CASSGGTSRSSYEQYF
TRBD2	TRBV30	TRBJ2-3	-	TGTGCCTGGAGGGATAGCGGGGCCCCGAGCACAGATACGCAGTATTTT	CAWRDSGAPSTDTQYF
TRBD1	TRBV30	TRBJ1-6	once	TGTGCCTGGAGTGAGGGAGGACAGGGGTTCGAGCCCTATAATTCACCCCTCCACTTT	CAWSEGGQGFEPYNSPLHF
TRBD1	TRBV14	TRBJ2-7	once	TGTGCCAGCAGCAAAGGACAGGGGGCGGGAGAGCAGTACTTC	CASSKGQGAGEQYF
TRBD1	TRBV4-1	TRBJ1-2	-	TGCGCCAGCAGCCAAGATCGAGGGACAGCCTACTATGGCTACACCTTC	CASSQDRGTAYYGYTF